The 16 T cell receptor beta chains given below trace back to one sample, sequenced in a study of T-cell reconstitution after alpha-beta-depleted transplantation in children. The authors prepared the TCRbeta library with unique molecular identifiers. TCRdb re-analysed the PCR reads in MiXCR, keeping a single row per CDR3 protein. The data show 800,000 to 1,000,000 distinct CDR3 sequences, roughly 31% seen once. The sample consisted of PBMCs, mostly from graft donor cells, taken 360 days after TCRalphabeta/CD19-depleted stem cell transplant. Receptor source: a boy under three years old who had a stem cell transplant for SCID, so the T cells may come from the graft donor.

In the case of this clonotype: An end of the junction does not agree with germline; a read error may underlie this. V gene TRBV20-1 combines with J gene TRBJ2-7, with a possible D match to TRBD2 (7 bases). CDR1 and CDR2 from the germline V gene are DFQATT and SNEGSKA (reference sequence). The CDR3 sequence is 14 residues long. CDR3 in DNA: TGCAGTGCTACGAGGGGGGGCTCCCTCTACGAGCAGCACTTC. It codes for CSATRGGSLYEQHF.

V gene TRBV30 combines with J gene TRBJ2-5; 10 nucleotides agree with TRBD2. V shed 0 bases, J shed 2 bases, and the junction held 9 bases outside the gene matches. Germline assignment: CDR1 GTSNPN and CDR2 SVGIG (reference sequence). The CDR3 contains 17 residues. CDR3 region: CAWSVRTGTSAQETQYF. In DNA form, the CDR3 reads TGTGCCTGGAGTGTCCGGACCGGGACTAGCGCTCAAGAGACCCAGTACTTC.

This clonotype was detected only a few times. J is TRBJ2-3 and V is TRBV12-3 or TRBV12-4, with 8 nucleotides matching TRBD1. The ends lost 6 bases at V and 3 bases at J; junction bases unmatched: 8. This CDR3 spans 15 amino acids. CDR3 protein: CASSWTGRSTDTQYF. The DNA of the CDR3 is TGTGCCAGCAGCTGGACAGGGAGAAGTACAGATACGCAGTATTTT.

There are a few counts of this clonotype. This sequence joins TRBV20-1 and TRBJ2-7; the D gene could be TRBD1 or TRBD2 (6 bases each). The CDR3 loop spans 16 amino acids. V was pared by 4 bases and J by 2 bases, with 21 bases between. In germline, CDR1 is DFQATT, CDR2 SNEGSKA (reference sequence). CDR3 nucleotide sequence: TGCAGTGCTAATGTTTTGGAACAGGGCGGGACCTACGAGCAGTACTTC. This gives the protein CSANVLEQGGTYEQYF.

This clonotype was detected a few times. Here the CDR3 DNA reads TGTGCCAGCAGAGACAGGGGGCCCGGTGCGACCCAGCATTTT. This translates into CASRDRGPGATQHF. The rearrangement links TRBV12-3 or TRBV12-4 to TRBJ1-5; TRBD1 aligns across 10 bases. This CDR3 has 14 amino acids. V lost 6 bases and J lost 11; bases outside the gene matches: 10.

This clonotype appeared a few times. V and J are TRBV10-3 and TRBJ2-7; tentatively, D is TRBD1 (5 bases). The ends were cut back, 0 bases at V and 5 bases at J, with 5 bases in the middle. CDR3 length: 12 amino acids. Germline V gene data show CDR1 as ENHRY and CDR2 as SYGVKD. The DNA of the CDR3 is TGTGCCATCAGTGAGTCCAGGGACGAGCAGTACTTC. The encoded protein is CAISESRDEQYF.

This clonotype was seen more than once but under ten times. J is TRBJ2-7 and V is TRBV10-3; D unresolved. From germline, CDR1 is ENHRY and CDR2 SYGVKD. CDR3 size: 16 residues. Between the trimmed V and J ends, which lost 3 bases and 2 bases, there was a span of 17 bases. The CDR3, as DNA: TGTGCCATCAGTGAAGGCCTCCTTGAGGTCCCCTACGAGCAGTACTTC. Translating gives CAISEGLLEVPYEQYF.

The chain carries TRBV12-3 or TRBV12-4 and TRBJ1-5; D remains ambiguous. The CDR3 sequence is 15 residues long. V lost 6 bases to trimming and J lost 0 bases, with 12 bases between them. The CDR3 DNA reads TGTGCCAGCAGATTCAGTAGTAATAGCAATCAGCCCCAGCATTTT. Translating gives CASRFSSNSNQPQHF.

This clonotype was recorded a few times. The chain uses TRBV24-1 and TRBJ2-2; D is ambiguous. CDR1 and CDR2 (germline): KGHDR, SFDVKD. The CDR3 has 14 residues. Trimming left V 4 bases short and J 4 bases short, with 9 bases between. CDR3 DNA sequence: TGTGCCACCAGTGACCCCCGGGCCACCGGGGAGCTGTTTTTT. It specifies CATSDPRATGELFF.

This clonotype was observed a few times. The chain links TRBV7-9 to TRBJ2-3, with no clear D. This CDR3 contains 13 residues. Germline values: CDR1 SEHNR, CDR2 FQNEAQ (reference sequence). V shed 5 bases and J shed 2 bases, with 8 bases lying between them. Here the CDR3 reads CASSPTITDTQYF. CDR3 nucleotide sequence: TGTGCCAGCAGCCCCACGATCACAGATACGCAGTATTTT.

This clonotype was counted a single time. V and J are TRBV11-1 and TRBJ2-3, with TRBD1 identical over 8 bases. Germline lookup yields CDR1 SGHAT and CDR2 FQDESV (reference sequence). V lost 3 bases to trimming and J lost 2 bases; unmatched junction nucleotides: 13. The CDR3 is 18 residues long. The CDR3 nucleotides read TGTGCCAGCAGCTTGGGGCGGGACAGGCATCCGAACACAGATACGCAGTATTTT. Encoded protein: CASSLGRDRHPNTDTQYF.

This clonotype was observed a few times. The chain has TRBV9 and TRBJ1-1; tentatively, D is TRBD1 (5 bases). CDR1 is SGDLS and CDR2 is YYNGEE in the germline V gene. The CDR3 is 15 amino acids. The V end lost 5 bases, the J end lost 4 bases, and 18 bases lay between the germline ends. CDR3 sequence reads: CASSLRGDWVTEAFF. The CDR3, as DNA: TGTGCCAGCAGTTTAAGAGGGGATTGGGTCACTGAAGCTTTCTTT.

V gene TRBV12-3 or TRBV12-4 combines with J gene TRBJ2-1, with D perhaps TRBD1 (6 bases). This CDR3 is 13 amino acids long. Trimming left V 6 bases short and J 7 bases short, with 13 bases between. CDR3 coding DNA: TGTGCCAGCAGCCCAGGGGTTTTAAATGAGCAGTTCTTC. It encodes CASSPGVLNEQFF.

The table lists this clonotype with a few counts. CDR3 coding DNA: TGTGCCAGCAGCTTACAGACGGACAGGGCAACGGAGGAGCTGTTTTTT. Encoded protein: CASSLQTDRATEELFF. The rearrangement joins TRBV7-8 to TRBJ2-2; 8 positions match TRBD1. The CDR3 covers 16 residues. Germline lookup yields CDR1 SGHVS and CDR2 FQNEAQ. V shed 2 bases, J shed 10 bases, and the junction held 12 bases outside the gene matches.

On this clonotype: One end of the junction varies from germline; a read error may be responsible. The V and J genes are TRBV7-8 and TRBJ2-1, with D hard to call. Germline lookup yields CDR1 SGHVS and CDR2 FQNEAQ. CDR3 length: 16 amino acids. DNA of the CDR3: TGTGCCAGCAGCTTAGAAAGGGCTGAGCGTTACATTGAGCAGTTCTTC. Translation: CASSLERAERYIEQFF.

In this sample, this clonotype turned up a few times. The chain has TRBV5-1 and TRBJ1-2; D unresolved. V lost 3 bases to trimming and J lost 10 bases, with 25 bases between them. CDR3 length: 16 amino acids. Germline loops: CDR1 SGHRS, CDR2 YFSETQ. The CDR3 region has the DNA TGCGCCAGCAGCTCTGGTCCGTTGACACCCGCAGGCGACTACACCTTC. Residues: CASSSGPLTPAGDYTF. The full variable domain, in which reference TRBV5-1 and TRBJ1-2 provide the parts outside the CDR3, is KAGVTQTPRYLIKTRGQQVTLSCSPISGHRSVSWYQQTPGQGLQFLFEYFSETQRNKGNFPGRFSGRQFSNSRSEMNVSTLELGDSALYLCASSSGPLTPAGDYTFGSGTRLTVV.